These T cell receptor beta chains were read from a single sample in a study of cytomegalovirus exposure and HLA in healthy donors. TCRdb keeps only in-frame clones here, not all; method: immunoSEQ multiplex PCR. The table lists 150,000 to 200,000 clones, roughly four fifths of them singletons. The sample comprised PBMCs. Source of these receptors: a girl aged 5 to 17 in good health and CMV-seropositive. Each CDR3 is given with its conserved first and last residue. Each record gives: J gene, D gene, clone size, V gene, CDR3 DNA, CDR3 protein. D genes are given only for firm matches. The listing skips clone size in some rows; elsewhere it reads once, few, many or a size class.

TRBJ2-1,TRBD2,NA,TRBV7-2,TGTGCCAGCAGCTTAGCGCGGGGCGGGGGTGTTACCTACAATGAGCAGTTCTTC,CASSLARGGGVTYNEQFF
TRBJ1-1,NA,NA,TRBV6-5,TGTGCCAGCACGGGTATAGTCCGGAACACTGAAGCTTTCTTT,CASTGIVRNTEAFF
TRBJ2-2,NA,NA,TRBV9,TGTGCCAGCAGCGTGCTACAGGGTACCGGGGAGCTGTTTTTT,CASSVLQGTGELFF
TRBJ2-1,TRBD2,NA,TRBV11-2,TGTGCCAGCCGTCCTAGCGGGGAACCTACATCCTACAATGAGCAGTTCTTC,CASRPSGEPTSYNEQFF
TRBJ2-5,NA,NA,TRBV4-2,TGTGCCAGCAGCCTCGCGGCGGGGCAGTACCAAGAGACCCAGTACTTC,CASSLAAGQYQETQYF
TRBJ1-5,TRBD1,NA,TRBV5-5,TGTGCCAGCAGCTCCGGACAGGGTGGGCAGCCCCAGCATTTT,CASSSGQGGQPQHF
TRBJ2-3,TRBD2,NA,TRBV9,TGTGCCAGCAGCGGCCAATCGGGGGGGGCCACAGATACGCAGTATTTT,CASSGQSGGATDTQYF
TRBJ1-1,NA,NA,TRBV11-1,TGTGCCAGCAGCTTTGGGCCGGGGAATACTGAAGCTTTCTTT,CASSFGPGNTEAFF
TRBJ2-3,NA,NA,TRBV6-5,TGTGCCAGCAATCTCGGGGGAGCAGATACGCAGTATTTT,CASNLGGADTQYF
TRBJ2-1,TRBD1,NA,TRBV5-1,TGCGCCAGCAGCTCCCCCGGGACAGGGGTAATTAATGAGCAGTTCTTC,CASSSPGTGVINEQFF
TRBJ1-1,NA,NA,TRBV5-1,TGCGCCAGCAGCTTACGGGACATGAACACTGAAGCTTTCTTT,CASSLRDMNTEAFF
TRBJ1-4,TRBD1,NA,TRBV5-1,TGCGCCAGCAGCTTCACAGGGGGTGCAACTAATGAAAAACTGTTTTTT,CASSFTGGATNEKLFF
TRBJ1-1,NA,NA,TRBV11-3,TGTGCCAGCAGCCCGCGTTTTATTGGGGGCTTGAACACTGAAGCTTTCTTT,CASSPRFIGGLNTEAFF
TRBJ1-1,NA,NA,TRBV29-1,TGCAGCGTTGCCTTGGTCGGCGGAACTGAAGCTTTCTTT,CSVALVGGTEAFF
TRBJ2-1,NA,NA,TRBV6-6,TGTGCCAGTAATACTATATCGGTCAATGAGCAGTTCTTC,CASNTISVNEQFF
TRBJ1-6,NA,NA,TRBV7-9,TGTGCCAGCAGCTTAGCACGGGATTCACCCCTCCACTTT,CASSLARDSPLHF
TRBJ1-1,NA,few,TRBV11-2,TGTGCCAGCAGCTCATGGCGGGGAAATGAAGCTTTCTTT,CASSSWRGNEAFF
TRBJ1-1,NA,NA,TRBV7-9,TGTGCCACTTTCCTAGAGGGAGGGGGCACTGAAGCTTTCTTT,CATFLEGGGTEAFF
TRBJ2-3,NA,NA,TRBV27,TGTGCCAGCAGTCCCTACCGGACGAAACAGGCGGATACGCAGTATTTT,CASSPYRTKQADTQYF
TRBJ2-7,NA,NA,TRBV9,TGTGCCAGCAGCGTAGATGGCAGCTACGAGCAGTACTTC,CASSVDGSYEQYF
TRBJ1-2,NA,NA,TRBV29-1,TGCAGCGTTATGGGGGACACCAACTATGGCTACACCTTC,CSVMGDTNYGYTF
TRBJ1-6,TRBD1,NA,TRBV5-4,TGTGCCAGCAGCTTGTTTGACAGGGATAATTCACCCCTCCACTTT,CASSLFDRDNSPLHF